The 29 T cell receptor beta chains presented below share a single source sample, sequenced in a study of post-analysis software for immune sequencing data. Overall study results and limits: About 5 TRBV segments appeared more often in patients than in controls, and TRBV5-6, TRBV5-1 and TRBV20-1 were among these.

Antigens for these TCRs are unknown. TCR beta cDNA libraries included unique molecular identifiers. Each CDR3 protein is one row after TCRdb ran MiXCR on the PCR reads. The table has roughly 800,000 distinct CDR3 sequences, less than 35% seen once. Material: blood. Receptor source: a girl aged 5-17 years with multiple sclerosis.

The V call is TRBV20-1, the J call TRBJ2-1; the match to TRBD2 covers 9 bases. Germline assignment: CDR1 DFQATT and CDR2 SNEGSKA (reference sequence). The V segment lost 6 bases and the J segment 0 bases; nucleotides outside the gene matches: 12. The CDR3 is 17 residues long. Here the CDR3 reads CSAGLLAGISSYNEQFF. The CDR3 DNA is TGCAGTGCGGGGCTCCTAGCGGGGATAAGCTCCTACAATGAGCAGTTCTTC.

This clonotype turned up a few times. The gene calls are TRBV6-5 and TRBJ2-7; TRBD2 agrees at 11 bases. CDR3 length equals 20 residues. The junction had 16 bases not matched to a gene; V was cut back by 3 bases and J by 0 bases. Germline CDR1 MNHEY, CDR2 SVGAGI. The CDR3 DNA is TGTGCCAGCAGTTATGGTTGGAGGGGCCTAGCGGGGGGAGCCTCCTACGAGCAGTACTTC. Translated: CASSYGWRGLAGGASYEQYF.

This clonotype was counted only a few times. V is TRBV5-5 and J is TRBJ1-1; D not certain. Trimming removed 0 bases at V and 4 bases at J, with 7 bases between. The CDR3 covers 13 residues. Germline V gene data show CDR1 as SGHKS and CDR2 as YYEKEE (reference sequence). The CDR3 protein is CASSLGTGTEAFF. CDR3 DNA sequence: TGTGCCAGCAGCTTGGGGACGGGCACTGAAGCTTTCTTT.

The chain combines TRBV20-1 with TRBJ1-5; 9 bases line up with TRBD1. V lost 3 bases to trimming and J lost 7 bases; unmatched junction nucleotides: 7. The CDR3 extends over 14 amino acids. The germline V gene has CDR1 DFQATT and CDR2 SNEGSKA (reference sequence). CDR3 nucleotides: TGCAGTGCTAGTCGGACAGGGGCTCGGCAGCCCCAGCATTTT. Protein product: CSASRTGARQPQHF.

The V call is TRBV7-2, the J call TRBJ1-1; D unclear. This CDR3 is built from 13 residues. V gave up 5 bases and J gave up 10 bases, with 17 bases separating them. The germline gives CDR1 SGHTA, CDR2 FQGNSA. CDR3 in amino acids: CASSPDPGPAAFF. In DNA, the CDR3 is TGTGCCAGCAGCCCCGACCCAGGCCCAGCAGCTTTCTTT.

The chain recombines TRBV5-1 with TRBJ2-1; 7 bases map to TRBD1. V trimming: 4 bases; J trimming: 0 bases; junction bases outside the gene matches: 10. Per germline, CDR1 SGHRS and CDR2 YFSETQ. The CDR3 loop spans 17 amino acids. The CDR3 here is CASSLSPDRSSYNEQFF. CDR3 DNA sequence: TGCGCCAGCAGCCTCAGCCCGGACAGGAGCTCCTACAATGAGCAGTTCTTC.

This clonotype turned up a few times. The rearrangement uses TRBV7-2 and TRBJ2-7; a possible D gene is TRBD2 (5 bases). This CDR3 contains 14 residues. Trimming shortened V by 2 bases and J by 1 base, and 9 bases separated the two germline ends. Germline loops: CDR1 SGHTA, CDR2 FQGNSA. The chain's CDR3 is CASSLSRASYEQYF. The CDR3 DNA follows: TGTGCCAGCAGCTTATCGAGGGCATCCTACGAGCAGTACTTC.

This clonotype was observed many times. This CDR3 is CASSTGDRFKNIQYF. The CDR3 DNA reads TGCGCCAGCAGCACCGGAGACCGTTTCAAAAACATTCAGTACTTC. The chain employs TRBV5-1 and TRBJ2-4; D is unclear. Per the germline V gene, CDR1 is SGHRS and CDR2 is YFSETQ. The CDR3 covers 15 residues. Deletions cut 4 bases from V and 3 bases from J, with 14 bases between.

The chain uses TRBV20-1 and TRBJ1-2; TRBD1 matches 7 bases. Per germline, CDR1 DFQATT and CDR2 SNEGSKA (reference sequence). This CDR3 comprises 11 residues. Here the CDR3 reads CIARDSDGYTF. The CDR3 DNA is TGCATTGCCCGGGACAGCGACGGCTACACCTTC.

This clonotype was picked up a small number of times. The gene calls are TRBV28 and TRBJ2-1; D is unresolved. There are 14 residues in the CDR3. V dropped 5 bases and J dropped 2 bases, with 10 bases sitting between them. Germline V CDR1 and CDR2: MDHEN, SYDVKM. The CDR3: CASSPDGTYNEQFF. In nucleotides, the CDR3 is TGTGCCAGCAGTCCCGACGGCACCTACAATGAGCAGTTCTTC.

This clonotype was picked up many times. The chain recombines TRBV12-3 or TRBV12-4 with TRBJ2-7; 12 bases are shared with TRBD1. V dropped 5 bases and J dropped 2; count of bases not matched to a gene: 4. CDR3 length equals 15 residues. CDR3 region: CASSLGTGGAYEQYF. The CDR3 DNA is TGTGCCAGCAGTCTGGGGACAGGGGGCGCCTACGAGCAGTACTTC.

The CDR3 DNA sequence: TGTGCCAGCAGCGGGCCTGAAGCTTTCTTT. As protein: CASSGPEAFF. The J gene is TRBJ1-1, the V gene TRBV5-6; D is unclear. Germline CDR1 and CDR2: SGHDT and YYEEEE. V lost 4 bases and J 6 bases, leaving 4 bases between the germline ends. The CDR3 sequence is 10 residues long.

In its sample, this clonotype was seen many times. The chain couples TRBV6-5 to TRBJ2-5; 8 bases align to TRBD1. In germline, CDR1 is MNHEY, CDR2 SVGAGI. The J segment lost 1 base and the V segment lost 11 bases, leaving 3 bases of the junction unmatched. There are 12 residues in the CDR3. The CDR3 DNA reads as TGTGCCTATACAGGGGGCCAAGAGACCCAGTACTTC. Its protein is CAYTGGQETQYF.

The rearrangement joins TRBV28 to TRBJ2-3; 9 bases map to TRBD2. The CDR3 sequence is 12 residues long. Losses at the gene ends were 3 bases for V and 14 bases for J; bases not matched to a gene: 6. The germline V gene has CDR1 MDHEN and CDR2 SYDVKM. The CDR3: CASSFLAGVGYF. In nucleotides, the CDR3 is TGTGCCAGCAGTTTTTTAGCGGGAGTCGGGTATTTT. The full variable domain, with the rest looked up from reference TRBV28 and TRBJ2-3, is DVKVTQSSRYLVKRTGEKVFLECVQDMDHENMFWYRQDPGLGLRLIYFSYDVKMKEKGDIPEGYSVSREKKERFSLILESASTNQTSMYLCASSFLAGVGYFGPGTRLTVL.

The J gene is TRBJ2-1, the V gene TRBV20-1, with TRBD2 as a possible D gene (6 bases). Between the trimmed V and J ends, which lost 3 bases and 8 bases, there was a span of 14 bases. This CDR3 has 13 amino acids. Germline CDR1 is DFQATT and CDR2 is SNEGSKA (reference sequence). The CDR3 region has the DNA TGCAGTGCTAGGCCCCCGAGCGGGTATGAGCAGTTCTTC. Protein sequence: CSARPPSGYEQFF.

This clonotype was seen only a few times. The rearrangement links TRBV20-1 to TRBJ2-3; D remains ambiguous. Trimming pared 6 bases from V and 2 bases from J, leaving 18 bases between. The CDR3 spans 15 residues. Germline V gene data show CDR1 as DFQATT and CDR2 as SNEGSKA (reference sequence). This CDR3 reads CSATASLIPTDTQYF. CDR3 bases: TGCAGTGCCACTGCGAGCCTTATACCCACAGATACGCAGTATTTT.

This clonotype has more than one count but fewer than ten. J is TRBJ2-1 and V is TRBV29-1; 8 bases are a match to TRBD2. CDR1 is SQVTM, CDR2 ANQGSEA, per germline. CDR3 size: 15 residues. The J segment lost 8 bases and the V segment lost 3 bases, leaving 12 bases of the junction unmatched. CDR3 sequence (DNA): TGCAGCGTTGAGAGTAGCGGGGTCCTAGGGGATGAGCAGTTCTTC. This sequence encodes CSVESSGVLGDEQFF.

In this sample, this clonotype turned up a few times. The genes are TRBV6-5 and TRBJ1-5, with D possibly matching TRBD1 (5 bases). With 6 bases removed from V and 2 bases from J, the gap between germline ends came to 14 bases. CDR1 is MNHEY and CDR2 is SVGAGI in the germline V gene. This CDR3 contains 15 residues. The CDR3: CASSLRGDGNQPQHF. In DNA, the CDR3 is TGTGCCAGCAGCCTCAGAGGGGACGGCAATCAGCCCCAGCATTTT.

Turning to this clonotype: The junction departs from germline at one end; a sequencing error may be responsible. The chain combines TRBV3-1 with TRBJ1-4, with 7 bases lining up with TRBD1. Germline lookup yields CDR1 LGHDT and CDR2 YNNKEL (reference sequence). The CDR3 contains 14 residues. The CDR3 sequence is CSSSQGGTAEKLFF. In DNA form, the CDR3 reads TGTTCCAGCAGCCAGGGGGGGACAGCCGAAAAACTGTTTTTT. Full variable domain (missing parts from reference TRBV3-1 and TRBJ1-4): DTAVSQTPKYLVTQMGNDKSIKCEQNLGHDTMYWYKQDSKKFLKIMFSYNNKELIINETVPNRFSPKSPDKAHLNLHINSLELGDSAVYFCSSSQGGTAEKLFFGSGTQLSVL.

The rearrangement joins TRBV4-1 to TRBJ2-7; D remains unclear. V was clipped by 1 base and J by 0 bases, with 13 bases between them. The length of the CDR3 is 16 residues. The germline gives CDR1 MGHRA, CDR2 YSYEKL. The CDR3 DNA sequence: TGCGCCAGCAGCCAAGGATTGGCAGGCGTCTCCTACGAGCAGTACTTC. Protein: CASSQGLAGVSYEQYF.

Points on this clonotype: The junction shows a germline mismatch at one end, possibly a read error. This chain uses TRBV12-3 or TRBV12-4 with TRBJ1-2; D not certain. The CDR3 totals 12 residues. The CDR3 region is CASSPLGYDYTF. Here the CDR3 DNA reads TGTGCCAGCAGTCCCCTTGGCTATGACTACACCTTC.

This clonotype was recorded many times. V gene TRBV28 combines with J gene TRBJ2-3; no firm D call. Germline CDR1 reads MDHEN; CDR2 reads SYDVKM. The V end lost 4 bases, the J end lost 4 bases, and 6 bases lay between the germline ends. The CDR3 has 12 amino acids. This CDR3 is CASSSPPDTQYF. The CDR3 bases are TGTGCCAGCAGTTCCCCCCCAGATACGCAGTATTTT. Complete variable domain (other parts from reference TRBV28 and TRBJ2-3): DVKVTQSSRYLVKRTGEKVFLECVQDMDHENMFWYRQDPGLGLRLIYFSYDVKMKEKGDIPEGYSVSREKKERFSLILESASTNQTSMYLCASSSPPDTQYFGPGTRLTVL.

The V call is TRBV20-1, the J call TRBJ1-5; possible D gene TRBD1, 6 bases. This CDR3 is built from 15 residues. Trimming took off 4 bases at V and 1 base at J, with 14 bases between the two ends. The germline CDR1 and CDR2 sequences are DFQATT and SNEGSKA (reference sequence). CDR3 DNA sequence: TGCAGTGCTACAATCACAGGGTCCAGCAATCAGCCCCAGCATTTT. This codes for CSATITGSSNQPQHF.

The genes are TRBV27 and TRBJ1-6, with D unresolved. V gave up 1 base and J gave up 6 bases, with 7 bases separating them. This CDR3 is built from 14 residues. CDR1 is MNHEY, CDR2 SMNVEV, per germline (reference sequence). CDR3 DNA: TGTGCCAGCAGTTTATTTCGGCTTAATTCACCCCTCCACTTT. This codes for CASSLFRLNSPLHF.

This clonotype was counted only a few times. This chain connects TRBV20-1 to TRBJ2-5; D may be TRBD2 (5 bases). The CDR3 loop spans 12 amino acids. Per the germline V gene, CDR1 is DFQATT and CDR2 is SNEGSKA (reference sequence). The germline V and J ends were trimmed by 5 bases and 5 bases, with 12 bases remaining between them. Here the CDR3 reads CSAEAVGETQYF. In nucleotides, the CDR3 is TGCAGTGCTGAAGCGGTTGGGGAGACCCAGTACTTC.

The V gene is TRBV10-3, the J gene TRBJ1-2, with a weak D call TRBD1 (5 bases). Trimming took 7 bases from V and 2 from J, leaving 8 bases between them. The CDR3 length is 12 residues. Germline V gives CDR1 ENHRY, CDR2 SYGVKD. This CDR3 is CAIKGLNYGYTF. CDR3 DNA sequence: TGTGCCATCAAGGGGCTGAACTATGGCTACACCTTC.

The sample holds a few counts of this clonotype. V gene TRBV5-1 combines with J gene TRBJ2-1; a possible D gene is TRBD1 (6 bases). The V gene's germline CDR1 is SGHRS and CDR2 YFSETQ. This CDR3 has 16 residues. The V end was cut by 3 bases, the J end by 5 bases, with 18 bases between. The CDR3 DNA is TGCGCCAGCAGCTACCCTAGGGGGATGGGGGACAATGAGCAGTTCTTC. It specifies CASSYPRGMGDNEQFF.

The chain carries TRBV6-1 and TRBJ2-7; D is undetermined. The last part of the DNA fits TRBJ2-5 better; the J call may be wrong. This CDR3 is 11 amino acids long. Germline loops: CDR1 MNHNS, CDR2 SASEGT. The DNA for the CDR3 is TGTGCCAGCAGGATTTTAGGGACCCAGTACTTC. Protein product: CASRILGTQYF.

The chain is built from TRBV29-1 and TRBJ1-2, with D unresolved. CDR1 and CDR2 (germline): SQVTM, ANQGSEA. Trimming took off 7 bases at V and 2 bases at J, with 17 bases between the two ends. CDR3 length: 14 residues. The CDR3 DNA follows: TGCAGCGCTTCCGGGGAGTCCCTAAACTATGGCTACACCTTC. Its protein is CSASGESLNYGYTF.